The T cell receptor (beta chain) under discussion was sequenced for a study of Ad26.COV2.S vaccination and SARS-CoV-2 variants. Overall study: The donor participated in the COV1001 trial, in its Ad26.COV2.S arm. Study-wide results and caveats: Compared with placebo recipients, vaccine recipients had higher spike-specific TCR breadth.

This clone has just one count. Its cognate antigen is unknown. V lost 6 bases, J lost 7 bases, and 13 bases lay in between. This CDR3 comprises 13 residues. The germline gives CDR1 SNHLY, CDR2 FYNNEI. Produced via immunoSEQ multiplex PCR; TCRdb's table is partial and in-frame only. The data contain some 290,000 clones, more than 70% of them seen just once; the ten biggest clones take up roughly 2.1%. The treatment here: around 19 received Ad26.COV2.S at low or high dose, single or two shots; about 5 received placebo; per-sample allocation not given. Sampling happened 63 days after the first vaccine or placebo injection. The individual, an adult aged 18-55 years, was a donor in Boston. Vaccine was an Ad26 vector expressing Wuhan-strain SARS-CoV-2 spike.

The source material was peripheral blood, sampled in a trial of Ad26.COV2.S vaccine versus placebo. This receptor was taken from a person between 18 and 60 years old who received the Ad26.COV2.S COVID-19 vaccine or a placebo. The gene calls are TRBV2 and TRBJ2-1; tentative D call: TRBD1 (5 bases). The CDR3 DNA is TGTGCCAGCAGAACCCAGGGTAGGAATGAGCAGTTCTTC. This codes for CASRTQGRNEQFF.